This TCR beta chain is from a study of blood T cell repertoires in COVID-19. Study context: COVID-19 samples collected from the United States, Italy and Spain covered acute and convalescent phases. Nucleic acid was either cDNA or gDNA, and it came from T cells, B-cell-depleted T cells, or PBMCs.

As processed by the authors: Estimates of nucleated cell counts were drawn from the amplification of reference gene primers. Assay: immunoSEQ multiplex PCR; the TCRdb copy retains only in-frame clones and omits some. V, J and clone size reflect that table, while D and trimming were determined from the DNA. The sample yields fewer than 200,000 clones, roughly nine tenths seen once. CDR3 size: 16 residues. The receptor comes from a man aged 55 to 69 with acute or convalescent COVID-19. The sequencing input was peripheral blood. This chain connects TRBV21-1 to TRBJ2-3; the table gives TRBD1 as D, unverified against the DNA. TRBV21-1 is labeled a pseudogene. In nucleotides, the CDR3 is TGTGCCAGCACCAAGAAGGCCGACAGGCCCACAGATACGCAGTATTTT. It codes for CASTKKADRPTDTQYF.